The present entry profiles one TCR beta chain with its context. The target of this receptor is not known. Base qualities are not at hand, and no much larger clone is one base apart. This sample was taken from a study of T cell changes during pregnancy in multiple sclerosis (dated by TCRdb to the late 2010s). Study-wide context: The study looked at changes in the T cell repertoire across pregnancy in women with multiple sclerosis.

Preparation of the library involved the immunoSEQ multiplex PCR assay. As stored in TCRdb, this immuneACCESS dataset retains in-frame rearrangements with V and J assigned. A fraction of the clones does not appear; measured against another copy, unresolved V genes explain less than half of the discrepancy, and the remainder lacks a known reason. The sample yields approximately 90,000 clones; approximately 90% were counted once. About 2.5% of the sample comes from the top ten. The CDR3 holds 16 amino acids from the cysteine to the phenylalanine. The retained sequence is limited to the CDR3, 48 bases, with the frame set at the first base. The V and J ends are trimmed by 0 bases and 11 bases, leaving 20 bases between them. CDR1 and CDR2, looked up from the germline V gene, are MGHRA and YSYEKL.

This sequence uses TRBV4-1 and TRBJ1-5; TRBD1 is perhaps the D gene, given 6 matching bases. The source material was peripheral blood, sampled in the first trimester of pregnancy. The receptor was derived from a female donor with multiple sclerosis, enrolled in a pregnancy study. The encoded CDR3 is CASSQEVGQGKLSQHF. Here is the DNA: TGCGCCAGCAGCCAAGAGGTAGGGCAGGGGAAATTGTCCCAGCATTTT.